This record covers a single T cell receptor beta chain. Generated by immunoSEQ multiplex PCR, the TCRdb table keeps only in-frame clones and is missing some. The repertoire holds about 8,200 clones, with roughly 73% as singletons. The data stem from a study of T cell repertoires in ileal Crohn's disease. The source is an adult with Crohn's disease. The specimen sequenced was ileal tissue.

Written as DNA, the CDR3 is TGCGCCAGCAGCTCCGATAACAGGGGCACTGGGGCCAACGTCCTGACTTTC. Protein sequence: CASSSDNRGTGANVLTF. The chain employs TRBV5-1 and TRBJ2-6, with 7 bases fitting TRBD1. CDR1 SGHRS and CDR2 YFSETQ come from the germline V gene. The ends lost 3 bases at V and 2 bases at J; junction bases unmatched: 8. The CDR3 has 17 residues.